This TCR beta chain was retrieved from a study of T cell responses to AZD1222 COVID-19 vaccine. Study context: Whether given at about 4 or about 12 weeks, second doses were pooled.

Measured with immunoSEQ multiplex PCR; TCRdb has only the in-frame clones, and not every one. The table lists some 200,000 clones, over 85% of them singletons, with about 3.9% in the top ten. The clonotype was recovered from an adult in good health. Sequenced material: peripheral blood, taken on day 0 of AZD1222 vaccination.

The CDR3 region has the DNA TGTGCCAGCAGTCCCTTGACGCCCCAAGAGACCCAGTACTTC. This sequence encodes CASSPLTPQETQYF. The genes are TRBV27 and TRBJ2-5, with D unclear. Trimming removed 5 bases from V and 1 base from J, with 11 bases in between. Germline CDR1 MNHEY, CDR2 SMNVEV (reference sequence). This CDR3 spans 14 amino acids.